The 6 T cell receptor beta chains reported below all come from one sample, sequenced in a study of blood T cell repertoires in COVID-19. Assay: immunoSEQ multiplex PCR; the TCRdb copy retains only in-frame clones and omits some. The table has 50,000 to 75,000 clones, more than 65% seen once. Sequenced: peripheral blood. These receptors were collected from a woman aged 80 or older with active or convalescent COVID-19.

The chain combines TRBV3-1 (or the pseudogene TRBV3-2) with TRBJ1-1; D is unclear. In germline, CDR1 is LGHDT, CDR2 YNNKEL (reference sequence). The CDR3 is 13 residues long. V shed 4 bases and J shed 5 bases, with 11 bases lying between them. Here the CDR3 DNA reads TGTGCCAGCAGCCCGACTCGTAGGACTGAAGCTTTCTTT. Amino acids: CASSPTRRTEAFF.

The rearrangement uses TRBV6-5 and TRBJ1-2; perhaps TRBD1 as D (6 bases). Trimming removed 6 bases from V and 8 bases from J, with 16 bases in between. This CDR3 contains 13 residues. Germline CDR1 MNHEY, CDR2 SVGAGI. The CDR3 is CASRPDRLSGYTF. CDR3 coding DNA: TGTGCCAGCAGACCTGACAGGTTGAGCGGCTACACCTTC.

The CDR3, as DNA: TGTGCCAGCAGCACCGGACAGAATGAAGCTTTCTTT. Encoded protein: CASSTGQNEAFF. The gene calls are TRBV9 and TRBJ1-1, with D maybe TRBD1 (6 bases). Trimming shortened V by 4 bases and J by 7 bases, and 11 bases separated the two germline ends. There are 12 residues in the CDR3. Germline V lookup: CDR1 SGDLS, CDR2 YYNGEE.

The V gene is TRBV11-2, the J gene TRBJ2-7; possibly TRBD1 for D (6 bases). The ends were cut back, 5 bases at V and 0 bases at J, with 11 bases in the middle. Germline CDR1 and CDR2: SGHAT and FQNNGV. The CDR3 is 14 amino acids. CDR3 nucleotide sequence: TGTGCCAGCAGCATCAGGACAGACTCCTACGAGCAGTACTTC. Protein sequence: CASSIRTDSYEQYF. Drawing the rest from reference TRBV11-2 and TRBJ2-7, the complete variable domain is EAGVAQSPRYKIIEKRQSVAFWCNPISGHATLYWYQQILGQGPKLLIQFQNNGVVDDSQLPKDRFSAERLKGVDSTLKIQPAKLEDSAVYLCASSIRTDSYEQYFGPGTRLTVT.

The chain uses TRBV7-8 and TRBJ1-3; 9 bases map to TRBD1. Germline V gene data show CDR1 as SGHVS and CDR2 as FQNEAQ. V gave up 1 base and J gave up 0 bases; unmatched junction bases: 7. The CDR3 has 18 residues. This chain's CDR3 is CASSLVGGQGSSGNTIYF. The CDR3 region has the DNA TGTGCCAGCAGCTTAGTTGGGGGACAGGGAAGCTCTGGAAACACCATATATTTT.

This chain links TRBV10-2 with TRBJ2-7, with 11 bases that match TRBD2. Trimming removed 0 bases from V and 6 bases from J; junction bases left unmatched: 7. This CDR3 has 16 amino acids. CDR1 is WSHSY, CDR2 SAAADI, per germline. The CDR3 region has the DNA TGCGCCAGCAGTGAGTCGGCTAGCGGGGGGTGGGTCGAGCAGTACTTC. It yields the protein CASSESASGGWVEQYF.